The 18 T cell receptor beta chains presented below share a single source sample, sequenced in a study of cytomegalovirus exposure and HLA in healthy donors. The table came from immunoSEQ multiplex PCR; TCRdb's copy has only in-frame clones and leaves some out. The sample shows more than 250,000 clones, roughly 90% of them seen only once. Sequencing input: PBMCs. All receptors derive from a woman in her 30s in good health and CMV-seropositive.

The chain has TRBV29-1 and TRBJ2-7; no definite D call. This CDR3 comprises 11 residues. Trimming took 7 bases from V and 8 from J, leaving 15 bases between them. CDR1 is SQVTM and CDR2 is ANQGSEA in the germline V gene. CDR3 in DNA: TGCAGCGCACTTGTTGGGGATCAGCAGTACTTC. Protein product: CSALVGDQQYF.

The chain uses TRBV2 and TRBJ1-1; D gene ambiguous. Germline CDR1 and CDR2: SNHLY and FYNNEI. V was pared by 4 bases and J by 8 bases, with 20 bases between. The CDR3 has 15 amino acids. The chain's CDR3 is CASSVGMEGTPEAFF. CDR3 nucleotide sequence: TGTGCCAGCAGTGTGGGTATGGAGGGAACCCCGGAAGCTTTCTTT.

The chain recombines TRBV7-3 with TRBJ1-1; no clear D gene. This CDR3 region has 16 residues. V was cut by 2 bases and J by 5 bases, with 18 bases left in between. The V gene's germline CDR1 is SGHTA and CDR2 FQGTGA. CDR3 amino acids: CASSLDGNRAGTEAFF. CDR3 sequence (DNA): TGTGCCAGCAGCTTAGATGGTAACAGAGCGGGAACTGAAGCTTTCTTT.

The chain couples TRBV6-1 to TRBJ2-1; TRBD2 matches 7 bases. The CDR3 has 14 amino acids. CDR1 MNHNS and CDR2 SASEGT come from the germline V gene. Germline trimming cut 2 bases from V and 8 bases from J; bases unmatched to any gene: 6. The CDR3 reads CASSEYYTSDEQFF. The CDR3 region has the DNA TGTGCCAGCAGTGAATACTATACTAGCGATGAGCAGTTCTTC.

V and J are TRBV10-3 and TRBJ1-1; TRBD1 matches at 8 bases. Trimming cost V 4 bases and J 2 bases; bases outside gene matches: 3. The CDR3 runs to 14 residues. Germline-derived CDR1 and CDR2 are ENHRY and SYGVKD. The CDR3 reads CAISGTGLNTEAFF. CDR3 bases: TGTGCCATCAGTGGGACAGGGCTAAACACTGAAGCTTTCTTT.

The CDR3 spells CSVEYPSSGFHYGYTF. CDR3 DNA: TGCAGCGTTGAATACCCGTCCTCAGGGTTTCACTATGGCTACACCTTC. This chain joins TRBV29-1 and TRBJ1-2, with a possible D match to TRBD1 (5 bases). Germline-derived CDR1 and CDR2 are SQVTM and ANQGSEA. CDR3 length: 16 amino acids. The V end lost 2 bases, the J end lost 3 bases, and 19 bases lay between the germline ends.

The chain employs TRBV29-1 and TRBJ2-1; TRBD1 matches 9 bases. The CDR3 length is 11 residues. V gave up 7 bases and J gave up 9 bases; unmatched junction bases: 4. The germline V gene encodes CDR1 SQVTM and CDR2 ANQGSEA. Written as DNA, the CDR3 is TGCAGCGGGGGACAGGGAAGTGAGCAGTTCTTC. As protein: CSGGQGSEQFF.

This clone was observed a single time. The V gene is TRBV7-8, the J gene TRBJ1-6; tentative D call: TRBD1 (6 bases). Trimming cost V 0 bases and J 4 bases, with 13 bases left between them. This CDR3 comprises 17 residues. CDR1 is SGHVS, CDR2 FQNEAQ, per germline. CDR3 bases: TGTGCCAGCAGCTTAGCGCTAAGGACAGATTATAATTCACCCCTCCACTTT. Translation: CASSLALRTDYNSPLHF. The full variable domain, rest sourced from reference TRBV7-8 and TRBJ1-6, is GAGVSQSPRYKVAKRGQDVALRCDPISGHVSLFWYQQALGQGPEFLTYFQNEAQLDKSGLPSDRFFAERPEGSVSTLKIQRTQQEDSAVYLCASSLALRTDYNSPLHFGNGTRLTVT.

The V gene is TRBV6-5, the J gene TRBJ2-1; D gene ambiguous. Germline assignment: CDR1 MNHEY and CDR2 SVGAGI. Trimming removed 2 bases from V and 7 bases from J, with 6 bases in between. The length of the CDR3 is 12 residues. This CDR3 is CASSYGGNEQFF. The CDR3 region has the DNA TGTGCCAGCAGTTACGGTGGGAATGAGCAGTTCTTC.

The chain links TRBV5-4 to TRBJ2-7; 7 bases are shared with TRBD2. CDR3 size: 15 residues. Looked up from germline, CDR1 is SGHNT and CDR2 is YYREEE (reference sequence). Trimming took 2 bases from V and 3 from J; bases not matched to a gene: 8. The CDR3 nucleotides are TGTGCCAGCAGCTTCAGAGCGGGGTCCGACTACGAGCAGTACTTC. The encoded protein is CASSFRAGSDYEQYF.

The rearrangement joins TRBV30 to TRBJ2-7, with D tentatively TRBD1 (5 bases). With 6 bases removed from V and 1 base from J, the gap between germline ends came to 10 bases. Germline V gene sequence: CDR1 GTSNPN, CDR2 SVGIG (reference sequence). CDR3 length: 12 residues. The CDR3 loop reads CACPGRSYEQYF. Written as DNA, the CDR3 is TGTGCCTGCCCAGGGCGTTCCTACGAGCAGTACTTC.

The CDR3, as DNA: TGTGCCAGCAGTTTATGGTTGGGACACGAGCAGTACTTC. This sequence encodes CASSLWLGHEQYF. The chain combines TRBV27 with TRBJ2-7; possibly TRBD1 or TRBD2 for D (5 bases each). The V gene lost 1 base and the J gene lost 5 bases, with 9 bases spanning the gap. The V gene's germline CDR1 is MNHEY and CDR2 SMNVEV (reference sequence). The CDR3 runs to 13 residues.

The chain carries TRBV5-1 and TRBJ1-5; D uncertain. In germline, CDR1 is SGHRS, CDR2 YFSETQ. The V end was cut by 1 base, the J end by 3 bases, with 11 bases between. This CDR3 spans 15 amino acids. The DNA for the CDR3 is TGCGCCAGCAGCTTGTCGGGTGGAGTCAATCAGCCCCAGCATTTT. Translated, it gives CASSLSGGVNQPQHF. Using reference TRBV5-1 and TRBJ1-5 for the parts outside the CDR3, the full variable domain is KAGVTQTPRYLIKTRGQQVTLSCSPISGHRSVSWYQQTPGQGLQFLFEYFSETQRNKGNFPGRFSGRQFSNSRSEMNVSTLELGDSALYLCASSLSGGVNQPQHFGDGTRLSIL.

The gene calls are TRBV27 and TRBJ2-5; 9 bases are shared with TRBD2. The V gene end was trimmed by 2 bases and the J gene end by 5 bases; junction bases not matched to a gene: 12. The CDR3 has 17 residues. Germline CDR1 MNHEY, CDR2 SMNVEV (reference sequence). Here the CDR3 reads CASSLLGGRAGSETQYF. In nucleotides, the CDR3 is TGTGCCAGCAGTTTACTTGGCGGGAGGGCCGGTTCGGAGACCCAGTACTTC.

About this clone itself: Within the sample, other DNA sequences also encode this same CDR3. The chain has TRBV27 and TRBJ1-1; TRBD1 might be the D (5 bases). V lost 6 bases and J 1 base, leaving 9 bases between the germline ends. Germline V lookup: CDR1 MNHEY, CDR2 SMNVEV (reference sequence). The CDR3 length is 13 residues. DNA for the CDR3: TGTGCCAGCAGCTTAGGACAGAACACTGAAGCTTTCTTT. It translates to CASSLGQNTEAFF.

CDR3 residues: CASSALGLANEQFF. In DNA, the CDR3 is TGTGCCAGCAGCGCACTGGGACTAGCCAATGAGCAGTTCTTC. V gene TRBV21-1 combines with J gene TRBJ2-1; the D segment call TRBD2 is taken from the table without a DNA check. TRBV21-1 corresponds to a pseudogene. This CDR3 is 14 amino acids long.

The V and J genes are TRBV1 and TRBJ2-7; the table calls TRBD2, which could not be checked here. TRBV1 is recorded as a pseudogene. The CDR3 covers 14 residues. The CDR3 DNA sequence: TGCACCAGCAGCCAAGGGAGACTAGCTTACGAGCAGTACTTC. Translating it yields CTSSQGRLAYEQYF.

This clone showed up just a few times. CDR3 bases: TGTGCCTTCGACAGGGAGGACTATGGCTACACCTTC. Translating it yields CAFDREDYGYTF. The chain is built from TRBV30 and TRBJ1-2; TRBD1 agrees at 7 bases. Looked up from germline, CDR1 is GTSNPN and CDR2 is SVGIG (reference sequence). This CDR3 has 12 amino acids. V gave up 7 bases and J gave up 3 bases; unmatched junction bases: 5.